This T cell receptor (beta chain) was captured in a study of T cell repertoires in cytomegalovirus infection (dated by TCRdb to the late 2010s). For context, the study as a whole: Donor HLA type was relevant to the analysis, as public TCR beta signatures indicated carriage of CMV infection together with the matching HLA type. The study at large found these results: In the ex vivo response, HLA-C-restricted CMV-specific TCR beta clonotypes were dominant, and in two of eight donors the single most frequent clonotype came from this HLA-C-restricted group. Carriers of CMV infection plus the relevant HLA type were discriminated by the cumulative frequency of public TCR beta family members in the study cohort and in an independent approximately 350-donor cohort.

As for this clonotype: Its antigen remains unidentified. Within one base of it there is no much larger clone, and no base qualities were kept.

Sequencing was performed on an Illumina HiSeq 1500. TCRdb applied fastp at Q25 and MiXCR to the public reads, then kept only in-frame beta chains. When rows share a CDR3 protein, they turn into one entry using the most common DNA and genes. The sample includes 300,000 or so distinct CDR3 sequences, with roughly 24% observed a single time. Of the sample, about 14% is held by the ten largest clones. The CDR3 numbers 13 residues from cysteine through phenylalanine. CDR3 DNA only is kept here, 39 bases in frame from base 1. CDR1 and CDR2 are drawn from the germline V gene: SGHAT, FQNNGV. Relative to germline, V is 2 bases shorter and J is 7 bases shorter, with 12 bases between their ends.

The receptor's source is a human donor in good health (CMV status not recorded). Some clones in this sample may be carry-over from other donors' samples. The chain uses TRBV11-2 and TRBJ2-7, with no confident D gene call. The sequenced material came from PBMCs. For the CDR3, the sequence is CASSLIEEGEQYF. The sequenced DNA is TGTGCCAGCAGCTTAATCGAGGAAGGGGAGCAGTACTTC. The reference TRBV11-2 and TRBJ2-7 proteins fill in what lies around the CDR3, so the full variable domain reads EAGVAQSPRYKIIEKRQSVAFWCNPISGHATLYWYQQILGQGPKLLIQFQNNGVVDDSQLPKDRFSAERLKGVDSTLKIQPAKLEDSAVYLCASSLIEEGEQYFGPGTRLTVT.